These T cell receptor beta chains were read from a single sample in a study of shared clonotypes between healthy human individuals. Clones were read by immunoSEQ multiplex PCR, and TCRdb kept only the in-frame ones, dropping some. The profile covers some 1,400,000 clones, with roughly 96% appearing a single time and 1% to 1.5% taken by the ten largest. The sequencing sample was made of naive CD4+ T cells sorted from blood. The receptors here all came from a man aged 30 to 45 in good health. Each CDR3 is given with its conserved first and last residue. Fields, in order: clone size, D gene, J gene, V gene, CDR3 protein, CDR3 DNA. D genes are given only for firm matches. For some rows the clone size is stated as once, few or many, or as a class when expanded; others skip it.

.	TRBD1	TRBJ2-7	TRBV2	CASRMTGPGEQYF	TGTGCCAGCAGGATGACAGGGCCGGGAGAGCAGTACTTC
.	.	TRBJ2-7	TRBV7-9	CASTKLGAHYEQYF	TGTGCCAGCACCAAACTCGGGGCACACTACGAGCAGTACTTC
once	TRBD2	TRBJ2-1	TRBV28	CASIGGLAGLGSYNEQFF	TGTGCCAGCATTGGGGGACTAGCGGGCCTCGGCTCCTACAATGAGCAGTTCTTC
.	.	TRBJ2-7	TRBV10-3	CAISERGFGEQYF	TGTGCCATCAGTGAGAGAGGGTTTGGCGAGCAGTACTTC
once	.	TRBJ1-2	TRBV6-1	CASSVSPGYGYTF	TGTGCCAGCAGTGTGTCGCCAGGGTATGGCTACACCTTC
.	TRBD2	TRBJ2-7	TRBV28	CASSLFAGGPKEQYF	TGTGCCAGCAGTTTATTTGCGGGAGGGCCAAAAGAGCAGTACTTC
.	.	TRBJ2-5	TRBV19	CASSPLRTLGGGTQYF	TGTGCCAGTAGTCCACTAAGGACCTTGGGCGGAGGGACCCAGTACTTC
.	.	TRBJ2-5	TRBV11-2	CASSSRVRETQYF	TGTGCCAGCAGCTCCAGGGTGCGGGAGACCCAGTACTTC
.	TRBD2	TRBJ2-5	TRBV7-2	CASSLAGGKETQYF	TGTGCCAGCAGCTTAGCGGGAGGGAAGGAGACCCAGTACTTC
.	.	TRBJ1-5	TRBV6-1	CASTLVPDSNQPQHF	TGTGCCAGCACTTTAGTGCCTGATAGCAATCAGCCCCAGCATTTT
.	.	TRBJ2-6	TRBV5-5	CASSLAGSGANVLTF	TGTGCCAGCAGCTTGGCAGGGAGCGGGGCCAACGTCCTGACTTTC
.	TRBD2	TRBJ2-1	TRBV7-7	CASSPGLAGRNEQFF	TGTGCCAGCAGCCCGGGACTAGCGGGGAGGAATGAGCAGTTCTTC
.	.	TRBJ2-7	TRBV11-2	CASSLEVSRRPRANEQYF	TGTGCCAGCAGCTTAGAGGTTTCGAGACGTCCCAGGGCGAACGAGCAGTACTTC
.	.	TRBJ2-4	TRBV29-1	CSVLWGKNIQYF	TGCAGCGTCCTATGGGGAAAAAACATTCAGTACTTC
.	.	TRBJ2-7	TRBV11-1	CASSYGSNPEQYF	TGTGCCAGCAGCTACGGATCCAACCCCGAGCAGTACTTC
.	.	TRBJ2-7	TRBV29-1	CSVLGPGLTYEQYF	TGCAGCGTTTTAGGGCCAGGGCTTACCTACGAGCAGTACTTC
.	TRBD1	TRBJ2-7	TRBV11-2	CASLPTAQGVLYEQYF	TGTGCCAGCCTCCCTACCGCCCAGGGGGTTTTGTACGAGCAGTACTTC
once	.	TRBJ2-7	TRBV5-1	CASSQTPASYEQYF	TGCGCCAGCAGCCAAACCCCAGCATCCTACGAGCAGTACTTC
once	.	TRBJ2-1	TRBV10-1	CASSPLAPNEQFF	TGCGCCAGCAGCCCGCTTGCGCCTAATGAGCAGTTCTTC
few	.	TRBJ2-5	TRBV5-1	CASSLVGGQETQYF	TGCGCCAGCAGCTTGGTCGGGGGCCAGGAGACCCAGTACTTC
.	.	TRBJ2-4	TRBV6-6	CASSWEAKNIQYF	TGTGCCAGCAGTTGGGAAGCCAAAAACATTCAGTACTTC
.	.	TRBJ2-5	TRBV7-2	CASSLAVGRETQYF	TGTGCCAGCAGCTTAGCAGTCGGGAGAGAGACCCAGTACTTC
.	.	TRBJ2-7	TRBV7-2	CASSLAPSRDSYEQYF	TGTGCCAGCAGCTTAGCGCCTAGCCGGGACTCCTACGAGCAGTACTTC